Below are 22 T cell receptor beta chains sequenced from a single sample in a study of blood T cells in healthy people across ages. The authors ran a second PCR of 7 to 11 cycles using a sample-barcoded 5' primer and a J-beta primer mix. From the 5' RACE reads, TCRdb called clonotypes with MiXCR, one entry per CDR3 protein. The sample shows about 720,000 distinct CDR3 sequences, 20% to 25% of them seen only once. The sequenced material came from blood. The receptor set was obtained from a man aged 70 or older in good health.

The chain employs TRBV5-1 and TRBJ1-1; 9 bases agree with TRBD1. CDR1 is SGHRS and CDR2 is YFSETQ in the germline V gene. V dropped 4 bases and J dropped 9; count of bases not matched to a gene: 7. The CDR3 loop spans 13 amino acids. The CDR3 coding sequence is TGCGCCAGCAGCCCCGGGACAGGGAACCAAGCTTTCTTT. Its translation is CASSPGTGNQAFF.

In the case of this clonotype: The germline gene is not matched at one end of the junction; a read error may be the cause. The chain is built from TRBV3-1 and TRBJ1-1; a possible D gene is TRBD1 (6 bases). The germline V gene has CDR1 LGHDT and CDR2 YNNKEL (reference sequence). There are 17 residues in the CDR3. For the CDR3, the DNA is TGTACCAGCGGCCAAGGGGGTCCTTGGGGGGGAAGCACTGAAGCTTTCTTT. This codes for CTSGQGGPWGGSTEAFF.

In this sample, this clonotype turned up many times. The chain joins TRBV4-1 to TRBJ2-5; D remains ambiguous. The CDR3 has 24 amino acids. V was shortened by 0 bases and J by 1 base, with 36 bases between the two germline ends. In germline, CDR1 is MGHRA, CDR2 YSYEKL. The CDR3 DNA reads TGCGCCAGCAGCCAAGATTTATTTGGGTTAAATTTTGAAGAGGACCTCCGCTTCCAAGAGACCCAGTACTTC. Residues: CASSQDLFGLNFEEDLRFQETQYF.

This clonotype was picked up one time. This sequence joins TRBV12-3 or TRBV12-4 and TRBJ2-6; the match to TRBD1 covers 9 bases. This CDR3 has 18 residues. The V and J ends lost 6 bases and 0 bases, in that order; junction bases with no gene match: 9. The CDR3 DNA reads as TGTGCCAGCAGGTTGGGACAGGGACGATACTCTGGGGCCAACGTCCTGACTTTC. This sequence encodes CASRLGQGRYSGANVLTF.

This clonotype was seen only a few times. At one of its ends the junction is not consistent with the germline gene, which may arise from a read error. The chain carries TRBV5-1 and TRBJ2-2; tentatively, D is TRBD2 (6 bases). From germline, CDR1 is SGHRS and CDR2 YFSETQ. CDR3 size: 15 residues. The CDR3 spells CASSMEPSGTGELFF. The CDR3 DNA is TGTGCCAGCAGTATGGAGCCGAGCGGGACCGGGGAGCTGTTTTTT.

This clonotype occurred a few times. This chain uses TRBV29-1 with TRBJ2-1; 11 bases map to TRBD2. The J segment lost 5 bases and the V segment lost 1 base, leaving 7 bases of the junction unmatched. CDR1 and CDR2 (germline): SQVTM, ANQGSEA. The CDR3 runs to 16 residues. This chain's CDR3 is CSVEGVTSGKDNEQFF. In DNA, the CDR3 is TGCAGCGTTGAAGGGGTGACTAGCGGGAAGGACAATGAGCAGTTCTTC.

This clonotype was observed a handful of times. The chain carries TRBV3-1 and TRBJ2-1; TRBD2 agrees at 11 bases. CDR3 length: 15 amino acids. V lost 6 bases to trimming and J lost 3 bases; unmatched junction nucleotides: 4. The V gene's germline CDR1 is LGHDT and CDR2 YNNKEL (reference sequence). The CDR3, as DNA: TGTGCCAGCAGGCAGGGACTAGCGGTCTACAATGAGCAGTTCTTC. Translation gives CASRQGLAVYNEQFF.

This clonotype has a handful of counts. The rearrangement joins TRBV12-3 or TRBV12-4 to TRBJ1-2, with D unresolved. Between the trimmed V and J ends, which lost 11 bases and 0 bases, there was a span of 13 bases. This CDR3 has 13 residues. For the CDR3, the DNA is TGTGCCGGCCGAGAACAATCTAACTATGGCTACACCTTC. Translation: CAGREQSNYGYTF.

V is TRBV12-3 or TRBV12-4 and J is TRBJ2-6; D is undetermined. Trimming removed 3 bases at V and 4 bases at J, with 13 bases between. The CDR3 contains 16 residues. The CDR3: CASSFVTVRGANVLTF. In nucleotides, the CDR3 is TGTGCCAGCAGTTTTGTCACCGTTCGGGGGGCCAACGTCCTGACTTTC.

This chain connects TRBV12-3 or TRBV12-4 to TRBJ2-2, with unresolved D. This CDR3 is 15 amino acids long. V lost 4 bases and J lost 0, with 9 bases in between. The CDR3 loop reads CASSYSSTNTGELFF. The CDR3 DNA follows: TGTGCCAGCAGTTATTCCAGCACGAACACCGGGGAGCTGTTTTTT.

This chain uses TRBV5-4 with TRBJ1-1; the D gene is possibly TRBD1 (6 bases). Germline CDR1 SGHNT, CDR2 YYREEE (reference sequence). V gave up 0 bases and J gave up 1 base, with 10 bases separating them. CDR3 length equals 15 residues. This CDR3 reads CASSLDRVRNTEAFF. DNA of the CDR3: TGTGCCAGCAGCTTGGACAGGGTGAGGAACACTGAAGCTTTCTTT. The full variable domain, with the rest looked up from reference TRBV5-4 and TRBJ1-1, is ETGVTQSPTHLIKTRGQQVTLRCSSQSGHNTVSWYQQALGQGPQFIFQYYREEENGRGNFPPRFSGLQFPNYSSELNVNALELDDSALYLCASSLDRVRNTEAFFGQGTRLTVV.

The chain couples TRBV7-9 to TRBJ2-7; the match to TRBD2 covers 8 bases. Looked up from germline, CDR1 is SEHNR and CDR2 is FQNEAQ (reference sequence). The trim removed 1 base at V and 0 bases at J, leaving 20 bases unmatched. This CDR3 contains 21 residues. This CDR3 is CASSLDKWSESASGPSYEQYV. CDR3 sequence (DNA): TGTGCCAGCAGCTTAGATAAGTGGTCAGAGTCGGCTAGCGGGCCCTCCTACGAGCAGTACGTC.

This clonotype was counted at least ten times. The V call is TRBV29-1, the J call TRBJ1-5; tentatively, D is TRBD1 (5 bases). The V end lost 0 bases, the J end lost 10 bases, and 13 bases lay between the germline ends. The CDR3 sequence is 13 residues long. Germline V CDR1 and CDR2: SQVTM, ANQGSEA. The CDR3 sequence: CSVEDTGAGPQHF. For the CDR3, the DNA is TGCAGCGTTGAAGACACAGGTGCGGGTCCCCAGCATTTT.

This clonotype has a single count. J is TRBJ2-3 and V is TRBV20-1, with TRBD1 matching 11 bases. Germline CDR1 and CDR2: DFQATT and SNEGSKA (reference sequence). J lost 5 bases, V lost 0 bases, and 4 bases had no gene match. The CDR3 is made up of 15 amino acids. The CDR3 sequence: CSARDWTGGVDTQYF. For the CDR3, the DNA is TGCAGTGCTAGAGACTGGACAGGGGGCGTAGATACGCAGTATTTT.

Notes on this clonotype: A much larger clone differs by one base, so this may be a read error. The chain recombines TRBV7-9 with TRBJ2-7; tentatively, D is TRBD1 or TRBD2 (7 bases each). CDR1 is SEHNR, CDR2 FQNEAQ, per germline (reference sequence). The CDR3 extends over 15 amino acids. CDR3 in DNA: TGTGCCAGCAGCTTGGAGGGAGGGGGCTCCTACGAGCAGCACTTC. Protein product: CASSLEGGGSYEQHF.

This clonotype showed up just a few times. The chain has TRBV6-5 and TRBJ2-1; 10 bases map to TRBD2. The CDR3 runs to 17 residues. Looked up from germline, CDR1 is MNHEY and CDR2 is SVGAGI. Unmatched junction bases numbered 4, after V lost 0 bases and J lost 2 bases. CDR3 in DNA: TGTGCCAGCAGTTACTCGGGGCTAGCGGGAGCCTACAATGAGCAGTTCTTC. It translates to CASSYSGLAGAYNEQFF.

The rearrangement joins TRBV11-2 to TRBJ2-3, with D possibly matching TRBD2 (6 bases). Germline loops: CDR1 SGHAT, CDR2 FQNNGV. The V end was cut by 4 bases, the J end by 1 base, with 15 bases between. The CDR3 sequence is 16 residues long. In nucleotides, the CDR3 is TGTGCCAGCAGCTACTCTGGGTCGGGGGGCACAGATACGCAGTATTTT. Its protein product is CASSYSGSGGTDTQYF.

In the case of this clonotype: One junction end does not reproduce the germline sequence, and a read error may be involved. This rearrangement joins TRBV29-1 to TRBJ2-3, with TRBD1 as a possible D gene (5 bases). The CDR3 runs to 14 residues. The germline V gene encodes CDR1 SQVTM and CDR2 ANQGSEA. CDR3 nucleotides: TGCAGCGTAGAAGACAGCAGAACCACAGATACGCAGTATTTT. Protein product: CSVEDSRTTDTQYF.

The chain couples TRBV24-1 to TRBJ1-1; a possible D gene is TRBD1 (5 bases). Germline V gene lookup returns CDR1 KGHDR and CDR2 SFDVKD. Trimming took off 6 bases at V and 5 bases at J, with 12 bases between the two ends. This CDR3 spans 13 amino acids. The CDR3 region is CATSQAGGTEAFF. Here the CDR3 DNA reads TGTGCCACCAGTCAAGCGGGGGGGACTGAAGCTTTCTTT.

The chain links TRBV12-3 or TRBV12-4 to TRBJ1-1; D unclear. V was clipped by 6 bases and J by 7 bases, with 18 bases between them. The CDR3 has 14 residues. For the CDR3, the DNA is TGTGCCAGCAGCCCACCTACAAGGGATAATGAAGCTTTCTTT. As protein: CASSPPTRDNEAFF.

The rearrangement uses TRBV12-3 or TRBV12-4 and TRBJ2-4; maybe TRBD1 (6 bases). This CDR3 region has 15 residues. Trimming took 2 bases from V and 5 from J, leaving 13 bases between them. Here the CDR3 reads CASSLQGSRQNIQYF. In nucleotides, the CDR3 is TGTGCCAGCAGTTTACAGGGGTCAAGGCAAAACATTCAGTACTTC.

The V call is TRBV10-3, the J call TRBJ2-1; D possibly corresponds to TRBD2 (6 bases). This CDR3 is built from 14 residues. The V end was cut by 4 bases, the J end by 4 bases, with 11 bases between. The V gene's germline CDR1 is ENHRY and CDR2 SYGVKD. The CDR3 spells CAISGGAPYNEQFF. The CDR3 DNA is TGTGCCATCAGTGGCGGGGCCCCTTACAATGAGCAGTTCTTC.